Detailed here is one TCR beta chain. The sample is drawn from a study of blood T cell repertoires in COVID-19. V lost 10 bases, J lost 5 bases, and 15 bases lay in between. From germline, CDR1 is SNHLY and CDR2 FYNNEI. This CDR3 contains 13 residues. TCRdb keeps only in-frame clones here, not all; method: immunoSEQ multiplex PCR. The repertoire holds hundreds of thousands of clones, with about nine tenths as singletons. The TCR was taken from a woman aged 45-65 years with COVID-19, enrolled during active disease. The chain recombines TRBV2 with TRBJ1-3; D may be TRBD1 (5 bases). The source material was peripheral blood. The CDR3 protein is CATPGKERNTIYF. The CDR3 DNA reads TGTGCCACCCCAGGGAAAGAAAGAAACACCATATATTTT.